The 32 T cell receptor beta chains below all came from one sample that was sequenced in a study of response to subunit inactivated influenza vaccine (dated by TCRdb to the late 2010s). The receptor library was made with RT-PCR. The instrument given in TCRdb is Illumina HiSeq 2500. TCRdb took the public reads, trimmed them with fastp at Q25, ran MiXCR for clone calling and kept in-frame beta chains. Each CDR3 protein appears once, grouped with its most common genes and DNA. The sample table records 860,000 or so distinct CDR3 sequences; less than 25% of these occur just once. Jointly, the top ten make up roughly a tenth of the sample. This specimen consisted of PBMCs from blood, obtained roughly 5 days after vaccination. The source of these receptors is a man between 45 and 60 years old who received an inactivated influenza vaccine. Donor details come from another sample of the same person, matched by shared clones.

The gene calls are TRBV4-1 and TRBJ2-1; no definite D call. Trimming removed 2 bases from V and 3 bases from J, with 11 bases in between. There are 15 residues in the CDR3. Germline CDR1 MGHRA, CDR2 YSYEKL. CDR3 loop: CASSQSQSVYNEQFF. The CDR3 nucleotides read TGCGCCAGCAGCCAATCCCAAAGCGTCTACAATGAGCAGTTCTTC.

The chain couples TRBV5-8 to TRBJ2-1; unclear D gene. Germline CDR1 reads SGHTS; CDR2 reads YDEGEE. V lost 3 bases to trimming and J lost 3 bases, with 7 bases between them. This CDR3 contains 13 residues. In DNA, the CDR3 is TGTGCCAGCAGCTCACCCAGCTACAATGAGCAGTTCTTC. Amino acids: CASSSPSYNEQFF.

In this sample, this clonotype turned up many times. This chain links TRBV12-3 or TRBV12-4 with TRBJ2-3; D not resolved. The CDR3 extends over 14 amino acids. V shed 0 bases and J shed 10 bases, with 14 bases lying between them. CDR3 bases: TGTGCCAGCAGTTTAGCACCCAACAGTAAGTCGCAGTATTTT. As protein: CASSLAPNSKSQYF.

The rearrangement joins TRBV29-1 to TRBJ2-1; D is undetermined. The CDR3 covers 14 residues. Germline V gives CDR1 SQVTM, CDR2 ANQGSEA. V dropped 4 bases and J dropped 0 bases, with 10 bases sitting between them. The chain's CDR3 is CSVVGISSYNEQFF. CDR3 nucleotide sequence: TGCAGCGTTGTGGGGATTAGCTCCTACAATGAGCAGTTCTTC.

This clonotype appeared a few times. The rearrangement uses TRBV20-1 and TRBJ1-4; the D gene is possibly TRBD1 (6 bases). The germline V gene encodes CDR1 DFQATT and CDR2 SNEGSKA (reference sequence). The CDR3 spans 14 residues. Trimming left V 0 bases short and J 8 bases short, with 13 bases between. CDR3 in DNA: TGCAGTGCTAGAGATGGGGGGGCTAGCGAAAAACTGTTTTTT. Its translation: CSARDGGASEKLFF.

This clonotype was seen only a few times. The CDR3 DNA reads as TGCAGCGTTGAAGAAGGCGGACGCTACGAGCAGTACTTC. Residues: CSVEEGGRYEQYF. The chain recombines TRBV29-1 with TRBJ2-7; D is uncertain. Between the trimmed V and J ends, which lost 0 bases and 3 bases, there was a span of 9 bases. The CDR3 is 13 residues long. Per germline, CDR1 SQVTM and CDR2 ANQGSEA.

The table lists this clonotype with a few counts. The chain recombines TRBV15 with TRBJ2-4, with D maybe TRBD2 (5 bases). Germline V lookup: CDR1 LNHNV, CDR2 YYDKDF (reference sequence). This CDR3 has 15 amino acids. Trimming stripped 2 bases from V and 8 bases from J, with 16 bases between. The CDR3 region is CATSRRTLPEDIQYF. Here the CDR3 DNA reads TGTGCCACCAGCAGACGGACCCTACCGGAGGACATTCAGTACTTC.

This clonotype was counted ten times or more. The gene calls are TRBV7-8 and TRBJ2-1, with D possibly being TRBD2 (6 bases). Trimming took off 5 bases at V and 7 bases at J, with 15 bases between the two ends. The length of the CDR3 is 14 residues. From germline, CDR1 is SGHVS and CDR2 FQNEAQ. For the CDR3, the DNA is TGTGCCAGCAGCCCGCCTGGGGGGAGTAATGAGCAGTTCTTC. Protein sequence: CASSPPGGSNEQFF.

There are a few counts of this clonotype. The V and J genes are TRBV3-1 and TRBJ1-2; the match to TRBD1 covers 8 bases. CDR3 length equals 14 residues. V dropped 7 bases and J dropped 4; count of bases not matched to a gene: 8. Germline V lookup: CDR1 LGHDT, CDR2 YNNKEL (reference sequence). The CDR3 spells CASTLDRGGYGYTF. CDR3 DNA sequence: TGTGCCAGCACCTTAGACAGGGGTGGCTATGGCTACACCTTC.

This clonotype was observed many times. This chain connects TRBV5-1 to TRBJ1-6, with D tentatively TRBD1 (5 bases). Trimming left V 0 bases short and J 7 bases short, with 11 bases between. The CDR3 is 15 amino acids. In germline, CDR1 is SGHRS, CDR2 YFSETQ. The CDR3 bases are TGCGCCAGCAGCTTGGGACAGAATAAAAATTCACCCCTCCACTTT. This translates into CASSLGQNKNSPLHF.

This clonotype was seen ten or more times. As DNA, the CDR3 is TGTGCCAGCAGCCGTTTATACAGAGACAATGAGCAGTTCTTC. Protein: CASSRLYRDNEQFF. The chain employs TRBV5-5 and TRBJ2-1; no reliable D call. V dropped 4 bases and J dropped 5 bases, with 13 bases sitting between them. CDR3 length: 14 residues. Looked up from germline, CDR1 is SGHKS and CDR2 is YYEKEE (reference sequence).

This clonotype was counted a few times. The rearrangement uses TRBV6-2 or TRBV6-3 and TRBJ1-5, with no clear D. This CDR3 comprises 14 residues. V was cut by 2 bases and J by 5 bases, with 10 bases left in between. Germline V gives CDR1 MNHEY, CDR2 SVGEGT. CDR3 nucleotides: TGTGCCAGCAGTTACCCGGGCTATGATCAGCCCCAGCATTTT. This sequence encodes CASSYPGYDQPQHF.

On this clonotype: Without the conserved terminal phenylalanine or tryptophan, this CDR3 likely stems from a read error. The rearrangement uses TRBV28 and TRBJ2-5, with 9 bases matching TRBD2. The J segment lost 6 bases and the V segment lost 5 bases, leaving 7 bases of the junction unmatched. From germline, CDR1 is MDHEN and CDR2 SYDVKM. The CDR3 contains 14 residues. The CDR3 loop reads CASSVASGTKTQYL. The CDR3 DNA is TGTGCCAGCAGTGTAGCTAGCGGGACGAAGACCCAGTACTTG.

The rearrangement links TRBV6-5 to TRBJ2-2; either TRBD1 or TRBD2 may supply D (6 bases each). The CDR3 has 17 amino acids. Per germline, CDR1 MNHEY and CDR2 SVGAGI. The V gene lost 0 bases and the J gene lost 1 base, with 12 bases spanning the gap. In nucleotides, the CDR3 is TGTGCCAGCAGTTACTCGTTTAGGGGGGTGAACACCGGGGAGCTGTTTTTT. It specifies CASSYSFRGVNTGELFF.

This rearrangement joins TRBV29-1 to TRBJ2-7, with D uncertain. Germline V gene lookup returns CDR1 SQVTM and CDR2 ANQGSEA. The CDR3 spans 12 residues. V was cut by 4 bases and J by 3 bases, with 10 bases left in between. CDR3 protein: CSVGGADYEQYF. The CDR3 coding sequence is TGCAGCGTTGGTGGAGCCGACTACGAGCAGTACTTC.

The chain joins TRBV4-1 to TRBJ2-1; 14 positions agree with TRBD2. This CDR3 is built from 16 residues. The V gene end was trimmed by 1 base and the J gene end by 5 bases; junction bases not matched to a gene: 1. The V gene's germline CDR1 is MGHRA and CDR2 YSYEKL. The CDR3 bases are TGCGCCAGCAGCCAAGCGGGACTAGCGGGGGACAATGAGCAGTTCTTC. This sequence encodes CASSQAGLAGDNEQFF.

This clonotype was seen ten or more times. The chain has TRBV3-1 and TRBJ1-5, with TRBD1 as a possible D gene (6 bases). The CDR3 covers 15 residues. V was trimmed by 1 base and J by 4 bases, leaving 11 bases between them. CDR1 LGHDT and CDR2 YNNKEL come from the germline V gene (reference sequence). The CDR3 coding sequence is TGTGCCAGCAGCCAAGTGCTGGGGGCTAATCAGCCCCAGCATTTT. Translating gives CASSQVLGANQPQHF.

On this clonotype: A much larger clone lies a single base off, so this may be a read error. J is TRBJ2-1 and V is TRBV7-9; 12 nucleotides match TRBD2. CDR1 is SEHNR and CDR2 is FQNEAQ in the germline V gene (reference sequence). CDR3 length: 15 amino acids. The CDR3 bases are TGTGCCAGCAGGCGGACTAGCGGGAACATCAATGAGCAGTGCTTC. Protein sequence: CASRRTSGNINEQCF.

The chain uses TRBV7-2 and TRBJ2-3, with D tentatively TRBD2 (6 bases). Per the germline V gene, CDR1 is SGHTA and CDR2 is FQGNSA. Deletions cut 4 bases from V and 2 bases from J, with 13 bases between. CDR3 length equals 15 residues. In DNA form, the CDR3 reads TGTGCCAGCAGCTGGCGGGGCCGAATCACAGATACGCAGTATTTT. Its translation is CASSWRGRITDTQYF.

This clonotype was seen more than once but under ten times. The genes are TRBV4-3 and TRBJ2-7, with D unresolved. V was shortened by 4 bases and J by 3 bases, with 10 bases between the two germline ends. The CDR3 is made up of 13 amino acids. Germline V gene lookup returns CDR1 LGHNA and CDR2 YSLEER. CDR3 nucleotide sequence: TGCGCCAGCAGCCGGGAAGCAAACTACGAGCAGTACTTC. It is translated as CASSREANYEQYF.

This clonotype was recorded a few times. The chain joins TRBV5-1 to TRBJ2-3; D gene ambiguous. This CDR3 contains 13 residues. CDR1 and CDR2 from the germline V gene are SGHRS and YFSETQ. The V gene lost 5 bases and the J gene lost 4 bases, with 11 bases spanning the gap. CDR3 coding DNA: TGCGCCAGCAGAAAGAGCGAGGCAGATACGCAGTATTTT. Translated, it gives CASRKSEADTQYF.

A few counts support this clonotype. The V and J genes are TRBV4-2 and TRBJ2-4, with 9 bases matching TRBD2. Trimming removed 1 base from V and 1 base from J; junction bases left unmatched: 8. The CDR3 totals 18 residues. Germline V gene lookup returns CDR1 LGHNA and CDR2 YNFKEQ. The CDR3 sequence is CASSQVAGVSPAKNIQYF. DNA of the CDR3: TGTGCCAGCAGCCAAGTAGCGGGAGTATCTCCGGCCAAAAACATTCAGTACTTC.

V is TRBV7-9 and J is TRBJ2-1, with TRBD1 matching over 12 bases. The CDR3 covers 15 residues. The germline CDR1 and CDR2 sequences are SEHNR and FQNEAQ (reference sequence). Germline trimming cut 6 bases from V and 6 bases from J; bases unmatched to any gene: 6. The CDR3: CASRFGTGGLNEQFF. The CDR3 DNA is TGTGCCAGCAGATTTGGGACAGGGGGCCTCAATGAGCAGTTCTTC. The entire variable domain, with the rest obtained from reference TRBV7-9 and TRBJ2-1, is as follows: DTGVSQNPRHKITKRGQNVTFRCDPISEHNRLYWYRQTLGQGPEFLTYFQNEAQLEKSRLLSDRFSAERPKGSFSTLEIQRTEQGDSAMYLCASRFGTGGLNEQFFGPGTRLTVL.

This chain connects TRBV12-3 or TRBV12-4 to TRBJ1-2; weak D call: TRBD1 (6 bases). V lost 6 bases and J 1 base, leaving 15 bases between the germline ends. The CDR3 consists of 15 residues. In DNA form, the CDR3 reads TGTGCCAGCAGCCAGACAGGTGGGCTTAACTATGGCTACACCTTC. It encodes CASSQTGGLNYGYTF.

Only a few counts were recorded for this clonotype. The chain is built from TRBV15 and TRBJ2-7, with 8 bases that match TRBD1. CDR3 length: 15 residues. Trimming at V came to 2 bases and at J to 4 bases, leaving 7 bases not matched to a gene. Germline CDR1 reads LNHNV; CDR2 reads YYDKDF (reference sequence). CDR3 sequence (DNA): TGTGCCACCAGCAGATCTTGGGACAGGACTTACGAGCAGTACTTC. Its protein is CATSRSWDRTYEQYF. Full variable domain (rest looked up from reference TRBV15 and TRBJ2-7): DAMVIQNPRYQVTQFGKPVTLSCSQTLNHNVMYWYQQKSSQAPKLLFHYYDKDFNNEADTPDNFQSRRPNTSFCFLDIRSPGLGDTAMYLCATSRSWDRTYEQYFGPGTRLTVT.

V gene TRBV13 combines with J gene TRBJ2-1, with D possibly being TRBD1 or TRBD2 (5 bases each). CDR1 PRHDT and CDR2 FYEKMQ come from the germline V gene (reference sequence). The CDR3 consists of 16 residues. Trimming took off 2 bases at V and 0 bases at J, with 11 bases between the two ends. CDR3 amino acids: CASSLRWGNSYNEQFF. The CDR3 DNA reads TGTGCCAGCAGCTTACGGTGGGGGAACTCCTACAATGAGCAGTTCTTC.

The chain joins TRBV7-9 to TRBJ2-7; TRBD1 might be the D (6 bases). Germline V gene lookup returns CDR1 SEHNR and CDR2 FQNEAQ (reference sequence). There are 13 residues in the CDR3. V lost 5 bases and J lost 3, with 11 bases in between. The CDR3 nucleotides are TGTGCCAGCAGCCCCCACAGGGACTACGAGCAGTACTTC. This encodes CASSPHRDYEQYF.

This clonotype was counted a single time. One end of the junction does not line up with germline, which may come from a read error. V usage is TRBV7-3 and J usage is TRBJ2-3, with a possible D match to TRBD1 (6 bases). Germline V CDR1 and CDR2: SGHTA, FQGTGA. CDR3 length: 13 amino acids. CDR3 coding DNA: TGTGCCAGCAGCTCCAGGGGTACAGATACGCAGTCTTTT. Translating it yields CASSSRGTDTQSF. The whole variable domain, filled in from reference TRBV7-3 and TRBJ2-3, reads GAGVSQTPSNKVTEKGKYVELRCDPISGHTALYWYRQSLGQGPEFLIYFQGTGAADDSGLPNDRFFAVRPEGSVSTLKIQRTERGDSAVYLCASSSRGTDTQSFGPGTRLTVL.

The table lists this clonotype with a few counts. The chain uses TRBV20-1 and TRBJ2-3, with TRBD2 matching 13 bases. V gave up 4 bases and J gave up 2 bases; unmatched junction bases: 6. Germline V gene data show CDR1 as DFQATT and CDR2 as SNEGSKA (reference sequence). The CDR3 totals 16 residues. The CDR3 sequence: CSATMTSGGTTDTQYF. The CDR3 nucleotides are TGCAGTGCTACGATGACTAGCGGGGGGACCACAGATACGCAGTATTTT.

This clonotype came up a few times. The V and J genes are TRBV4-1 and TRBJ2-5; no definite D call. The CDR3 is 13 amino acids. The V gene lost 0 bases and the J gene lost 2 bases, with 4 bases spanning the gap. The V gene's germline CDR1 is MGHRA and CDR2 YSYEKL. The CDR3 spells CASSQEQQETQYF. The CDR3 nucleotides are TGCGCCAGCAGCCAAGAACAGCAAGAGACCCAGTACTTC.

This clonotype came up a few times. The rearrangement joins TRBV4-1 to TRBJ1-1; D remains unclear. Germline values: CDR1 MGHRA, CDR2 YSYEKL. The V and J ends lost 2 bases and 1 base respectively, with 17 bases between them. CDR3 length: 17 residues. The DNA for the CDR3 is TGCGCCAGCAGCCAATACCAGATTCCGATCGGGAACACTGAAGCTTTCTTT. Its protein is CASSQYQIPIGNTEAFF.

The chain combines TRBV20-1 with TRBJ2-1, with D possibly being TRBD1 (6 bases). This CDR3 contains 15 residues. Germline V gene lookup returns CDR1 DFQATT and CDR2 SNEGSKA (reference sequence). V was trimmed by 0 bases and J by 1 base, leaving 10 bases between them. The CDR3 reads CSARDSRGSYNEQFF. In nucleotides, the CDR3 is TGCAGTGCTAGAGACTCGAGGGGGTCCTACAATGAGCAGTTCTTC.